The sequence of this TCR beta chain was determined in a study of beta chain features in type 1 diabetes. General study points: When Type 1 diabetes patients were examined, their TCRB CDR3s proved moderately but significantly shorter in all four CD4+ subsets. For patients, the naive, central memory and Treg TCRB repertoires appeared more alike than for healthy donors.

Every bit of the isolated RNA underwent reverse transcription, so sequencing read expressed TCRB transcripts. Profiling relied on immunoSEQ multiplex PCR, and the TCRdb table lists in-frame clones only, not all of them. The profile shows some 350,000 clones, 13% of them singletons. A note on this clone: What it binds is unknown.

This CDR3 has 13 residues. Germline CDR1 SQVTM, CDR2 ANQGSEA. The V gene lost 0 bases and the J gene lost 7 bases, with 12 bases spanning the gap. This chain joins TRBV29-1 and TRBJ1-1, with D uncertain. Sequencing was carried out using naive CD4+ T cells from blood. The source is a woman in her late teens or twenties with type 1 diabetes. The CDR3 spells CSVEDQIGDEAFF. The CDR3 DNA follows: TGCAGCGTTGAAGATCAAATCGGAGATGAAGCTTTCTTT.